This section outlines one T cell receptor beta chain sequence together with its context. V was pared by 0 bases and J by 3 bases, with 8 bases of the junction left unmatched. This CDR3 has 17 amino acids. Germline loops: CDR1 SGHDN, CDR2 FVKESK. The data were produced by immunoSEQ multiplex PCR, yet TCRdb's version contains in-frame clones alone and is incomplete. The repertoire holds roughly 74,000 clones, with 75% to 90% as singletons. These data come from a study of OX40 agonist ivuxolimab in advanced cancers. V is TRBV14 and J is TRBJ1-1; 9 bases match TRBD1. The sample was CD4+ or CD8+ T cells sorted from blood, taken in a trial of the OX40 agonist ivuxolimab. This clonotype originated in an adult with an advanced solid tumor such as melanoma, head and neck, liver or kidney cancer. The CDR3 region is CASSQDPRTGVYTEAFF. The CDR3 DNA reads as TGTGCCAGCAGCCAAGACCCCCGGACAGGGGTTTACACTGAAGCTTTCTTT.